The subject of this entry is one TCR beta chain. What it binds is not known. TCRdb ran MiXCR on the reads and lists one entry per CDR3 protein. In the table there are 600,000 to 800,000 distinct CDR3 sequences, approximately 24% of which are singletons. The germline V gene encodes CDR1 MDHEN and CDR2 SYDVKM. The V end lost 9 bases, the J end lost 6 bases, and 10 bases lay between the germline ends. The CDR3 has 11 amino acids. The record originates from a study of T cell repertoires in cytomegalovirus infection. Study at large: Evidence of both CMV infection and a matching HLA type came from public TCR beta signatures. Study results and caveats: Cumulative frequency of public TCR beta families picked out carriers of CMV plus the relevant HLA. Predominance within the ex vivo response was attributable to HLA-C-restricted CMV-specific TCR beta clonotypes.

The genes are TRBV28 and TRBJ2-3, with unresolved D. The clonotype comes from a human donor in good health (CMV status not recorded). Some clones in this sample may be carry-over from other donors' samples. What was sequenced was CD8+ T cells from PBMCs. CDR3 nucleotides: TGTGCCAGTATACACGCCGATACGCAGTATTTT. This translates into CASIHADTQYF.